This TCR beta chain was retrieved from a study of cytomegalovirus exposure and HLA in healthy donors. About this clone: Its antigen is currently unknown.

PCR involved 60 Vbeta and 13 Jbeta primers. Data came from immunoSEQ multiplex PCR; TCRdb stores just in-frame clones and leaves some out. The table includes about 100,000 clones, roughly four fifths detected once. Study-wide results and caveats: Later analysis suggested most CMV-associated TCR beta chains were HLA-restricted. Usually a TCR sequence was rare, but some public TCRs were found in many donors.

The CDR3 has 15 residues. After removal of 3 bases from V and 6 bases from J, the junction contained 4 bases not matched to a gene. Germline V gene data show CDR1 as LNHDA and CDR2 as SQIVND (reference sequence). The material sequenced was PBMCs. This chain uses TRBV19 with TRBJ2-1; 11 bases agree with TRBD2. This clonotype originated in a man between 18 and 29 years old in good health and CMV-seronegative. The CDR3 nucleotides are TGTGCCAGTAGTATCACCGGGACTAGCGGCAATGAGCAGTTCTTC. This gives the protein CASSITGTSGNEQFF.